The clone carrying this T cell receptor beta chain was counted only a few times. V trimming: 0 bases; J trimming: 1 base; junction bases outside the gene matches: 14. The CDR3 has 20 residues. A second PCR, run for roughly 6 to 11 cycles, used a sample-barcoded 5' primer plus a J-beta primer mix. Each CDR3 protein is one row after TCRdb ran MiXCR on the 5' RACE reads. The sample holds about 640,000 distinct CDR3 sequences, roughly 58% seen once. This sample is part of a study of blood T cells in healthy people across ages. J is TRBJ2-5 and V is TRBV12-3 or TRBV12-4; TRBD1 aligns across 10 bases. Sample: blood. The receptor was derived from a man between 60 and 75 years old in good health. Here the CDR3 DNA reads TGTGCCAGCAGTTTAGCCCCCGCTTGGACAGGGGGAGTCCCCCAAGAGACCCAGTACTTC. Translating it yields CASSLAPAWTGGVPQETQYF.